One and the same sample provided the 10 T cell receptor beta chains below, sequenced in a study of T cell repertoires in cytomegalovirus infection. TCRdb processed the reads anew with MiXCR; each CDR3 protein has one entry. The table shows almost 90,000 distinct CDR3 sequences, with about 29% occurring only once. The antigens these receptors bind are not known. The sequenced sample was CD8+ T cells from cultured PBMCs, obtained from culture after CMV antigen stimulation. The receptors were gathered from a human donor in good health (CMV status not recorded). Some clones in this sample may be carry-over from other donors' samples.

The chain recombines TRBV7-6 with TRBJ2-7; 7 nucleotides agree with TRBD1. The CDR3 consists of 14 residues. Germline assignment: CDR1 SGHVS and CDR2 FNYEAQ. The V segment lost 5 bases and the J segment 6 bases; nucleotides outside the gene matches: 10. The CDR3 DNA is TGTGCCAGCAGCCCCCGACAGGGAAGGCTCGAGCAGTACTTC. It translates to CASSPRQGRLEQYF.

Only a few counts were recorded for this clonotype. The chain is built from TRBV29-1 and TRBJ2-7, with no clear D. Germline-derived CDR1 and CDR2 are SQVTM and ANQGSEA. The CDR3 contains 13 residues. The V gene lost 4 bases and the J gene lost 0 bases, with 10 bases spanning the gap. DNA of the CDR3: TGCAGCGTTGGAATTCTGAGCTCCTACGAGCAGTACTTC. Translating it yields CSVGILSSYEQYF.

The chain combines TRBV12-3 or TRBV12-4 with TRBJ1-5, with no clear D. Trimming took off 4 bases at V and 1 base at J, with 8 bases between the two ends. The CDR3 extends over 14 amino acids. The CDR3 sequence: CASSSGGSNQPQHF. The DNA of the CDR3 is TGTGCCAGCAGTTCGGGAGGGAGCAATCAGCCCCAGCATTTT.

The CDR3 DNA sequence: TGTGCCAGTAGTACGGGGGGCAGGACTGAAGCTTTCTTT. This sequence encodes CASSTGGRTEAFF. The rearrangement uses TRBV19 and TRBJ1-1; D perhaps matches TRBD1 (6 bases). In germline, CDR1 is LNHDA, CDR2 SQIVND (reference sequence). V lost 4 bases and J 5 bases, leaving 11 bases between the germline ends. The CDR3 spans 13 residues.

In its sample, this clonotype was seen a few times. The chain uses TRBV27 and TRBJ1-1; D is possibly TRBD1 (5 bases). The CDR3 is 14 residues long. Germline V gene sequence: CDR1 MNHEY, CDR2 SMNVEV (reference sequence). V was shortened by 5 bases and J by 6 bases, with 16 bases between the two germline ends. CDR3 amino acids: CASSPPGGSPEAFF. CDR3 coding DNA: TGTGCCAGCAGTCCCCCGGGGGGGAGTCCTGAAGCTTTCTTT.

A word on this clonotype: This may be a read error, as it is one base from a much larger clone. CDR3 DNA sequence: TGTGCCAGCAGTTACTTTCTGGGGGCGGATGTAGGCTACACCTTC. Its protein product is CASSYFLGADVGYTF. The V and J genes are TRBV6-2 or TRBV6-3 and TRBJ1-2, with D possibly being TRBD1 (6 bases). There are 15 residues in the CDR3. Looked up from germline, CDR1 is MNHEY and CDR2 is SVGEGT. Trimming left V 1 base short and J 8 bases short, with 17 bases between.

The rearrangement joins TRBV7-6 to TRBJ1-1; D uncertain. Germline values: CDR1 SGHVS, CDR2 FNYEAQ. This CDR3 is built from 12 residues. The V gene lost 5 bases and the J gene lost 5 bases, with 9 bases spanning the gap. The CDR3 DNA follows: TGTGCCAGCAGCGCGCTTGGGACTGAAGCTTTCTTT. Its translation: CASSALGTEAFF.

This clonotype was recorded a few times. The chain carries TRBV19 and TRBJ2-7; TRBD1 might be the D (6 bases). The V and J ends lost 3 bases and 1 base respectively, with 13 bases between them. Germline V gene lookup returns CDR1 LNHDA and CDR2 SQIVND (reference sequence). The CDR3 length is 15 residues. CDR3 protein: CASSIFLQGSYEQYF. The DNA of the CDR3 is TGTGCCAGTAGTATCTTTTTACAGGGTTCCTACGAGCAGTACTTC.

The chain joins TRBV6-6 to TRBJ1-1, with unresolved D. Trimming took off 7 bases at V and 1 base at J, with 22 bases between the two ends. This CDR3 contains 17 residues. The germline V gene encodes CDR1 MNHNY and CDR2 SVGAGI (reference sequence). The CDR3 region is CASIWGEAALRNTEAFF. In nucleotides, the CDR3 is TGTGCCAGCATCTGGGGTGAGGCAGCCCTGCGGAACACTGAAGCTTTCTTT.

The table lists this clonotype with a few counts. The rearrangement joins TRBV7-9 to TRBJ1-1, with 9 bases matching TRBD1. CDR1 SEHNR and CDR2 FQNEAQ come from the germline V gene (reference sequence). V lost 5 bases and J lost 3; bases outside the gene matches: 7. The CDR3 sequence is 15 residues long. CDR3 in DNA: TGTGCCAGCAGCCCATGGGACAGGGCGGACACTGAAGCTTTCTTT. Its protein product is CASSPWDRADTEAFF. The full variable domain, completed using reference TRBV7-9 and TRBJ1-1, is DTGVSQNPRHKITKRGQNVTFRCDPISEHNRLYWYRQTLGQGPEFLTYFQNEAQLEKSRLLSDRFSAERPKGSFSTLEIQRTEQGDSAMYLCASSPWDRADTEAFFGQGTRLTVV.